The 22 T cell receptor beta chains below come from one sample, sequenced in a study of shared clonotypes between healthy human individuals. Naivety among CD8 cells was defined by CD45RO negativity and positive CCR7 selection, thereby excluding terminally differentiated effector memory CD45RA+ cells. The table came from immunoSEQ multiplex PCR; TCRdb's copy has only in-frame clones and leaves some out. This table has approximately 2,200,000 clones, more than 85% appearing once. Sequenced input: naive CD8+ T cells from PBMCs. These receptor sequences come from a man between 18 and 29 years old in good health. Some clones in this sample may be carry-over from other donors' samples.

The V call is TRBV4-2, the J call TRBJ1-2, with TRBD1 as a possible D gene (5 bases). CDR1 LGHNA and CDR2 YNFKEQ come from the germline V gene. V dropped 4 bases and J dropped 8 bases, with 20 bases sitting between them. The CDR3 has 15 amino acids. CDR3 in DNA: TGTGCCAGCAGCCCCTCAGAGGGGATTGGTATGGGCTACACCTTC. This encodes CASSPSEGIGMGYTF.

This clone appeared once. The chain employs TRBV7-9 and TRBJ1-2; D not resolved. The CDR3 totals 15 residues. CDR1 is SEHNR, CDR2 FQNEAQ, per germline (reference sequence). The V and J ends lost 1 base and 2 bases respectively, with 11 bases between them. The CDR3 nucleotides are TGTGCCAGCAGCTTAGACCCGGACGGGAACTATGGCTACACCTTC. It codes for CASSLDPDGNYGYTF.

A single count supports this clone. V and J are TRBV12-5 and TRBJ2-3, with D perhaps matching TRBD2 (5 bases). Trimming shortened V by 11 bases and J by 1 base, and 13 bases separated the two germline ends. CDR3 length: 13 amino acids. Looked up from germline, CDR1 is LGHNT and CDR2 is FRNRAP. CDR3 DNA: TGTGCTCGGAGTCCGCGGGGCACAGATACGCAGTATTTT. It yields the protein CARSPRGTDTQYF. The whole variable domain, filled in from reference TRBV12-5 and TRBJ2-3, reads DARVTQTPRHKVTEMGQEVTMRCQPILGHNTVFWYRQTMMQGLELLAYFRNRAPLDDSGMPKDRFSAEMPDATLATLKIQPSEPRDSAVYFCARSPRGTDTQYFGPGTRLTVL.

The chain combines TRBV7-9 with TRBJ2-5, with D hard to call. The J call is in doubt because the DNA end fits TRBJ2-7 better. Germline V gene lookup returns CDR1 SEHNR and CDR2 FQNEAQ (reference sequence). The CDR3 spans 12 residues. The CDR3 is CASSWGSYEQYF. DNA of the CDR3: TGTGCCAGCAGCTGGGGCTCCTACGAGCAGTACTTC.

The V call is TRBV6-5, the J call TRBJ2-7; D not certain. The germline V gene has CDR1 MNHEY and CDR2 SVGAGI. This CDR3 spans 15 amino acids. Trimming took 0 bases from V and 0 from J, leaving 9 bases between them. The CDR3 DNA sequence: TGTGCCAGCAGTTACTCGAGAACGGACTCCTACGAGCAGTACTTC. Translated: CASSYSRTDSYEQYF.

This CDR3 is CASSIWGNSNQPQHF. CDR3 in DNA: TGTGCCAGTAGTATATGGGGAAATAGCAATCAGCCCCAGCATTTT. This chain links TRBV19 with TRBJ1-5; D is undetermined. Trimming shortened V by 2 bases and J by 0 bases, and 8 bases separated the two germline ends. The CDR3 consists of 15 residues. Germline lookup yields CDR1 LNHDA and CDR2 SQIVND (reference sequence).

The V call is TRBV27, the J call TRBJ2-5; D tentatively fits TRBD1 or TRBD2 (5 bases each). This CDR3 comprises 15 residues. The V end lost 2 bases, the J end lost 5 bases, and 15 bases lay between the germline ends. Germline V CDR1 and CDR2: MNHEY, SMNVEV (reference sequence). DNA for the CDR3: TGTGCCAGCAGTTTAGGACTTGGGGCGGTGGAGACCCAGTACTTC. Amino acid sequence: CASSLGLGAVETQYF.

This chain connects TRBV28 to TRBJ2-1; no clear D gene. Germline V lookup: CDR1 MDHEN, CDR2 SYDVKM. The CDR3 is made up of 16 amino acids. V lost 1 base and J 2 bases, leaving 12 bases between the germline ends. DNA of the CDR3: TGTGCCAGCAGTTTATTGACGGAAACGACCTACAATGAGCAGTTCTTC. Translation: CASSLLTETTYNEQFF.

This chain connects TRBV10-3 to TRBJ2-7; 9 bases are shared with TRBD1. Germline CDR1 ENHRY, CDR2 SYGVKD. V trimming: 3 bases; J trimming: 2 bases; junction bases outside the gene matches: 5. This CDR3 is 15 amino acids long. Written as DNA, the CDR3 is TGTGCCATCAGTGACGGGGACAGGGCCCCCTACGAGCAGTACTTC. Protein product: CAISDGDRAPYEQYF.

The CDR3 nucleotides are TGTGCCATCAGTGACCTCCCACCCGGGGCACTCTACAATGAGCAGTTCTTC. As protein: CAISDLPPGALYNEQFF. The V call is TRBV10-3, the J call TRBJ2-1; D tentatively fits TRBD1 or TRBD2 (5 bases each). Per germline, CDR1 ENHRY and CDR2 SYGVKD. Trimming pared 3 bases from V and 3 bases from J, leaving 18 bases between. CDR3 size: 17 residues.

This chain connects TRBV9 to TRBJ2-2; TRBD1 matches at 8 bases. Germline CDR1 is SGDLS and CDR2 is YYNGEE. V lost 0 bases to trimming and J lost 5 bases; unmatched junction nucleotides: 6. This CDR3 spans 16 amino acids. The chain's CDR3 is CASSVVDRATTGELFF. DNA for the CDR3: TGTGCCAGCAGCGTAGTGGACAGGGCTACGACCGGGGAGCTGTTTTTT.

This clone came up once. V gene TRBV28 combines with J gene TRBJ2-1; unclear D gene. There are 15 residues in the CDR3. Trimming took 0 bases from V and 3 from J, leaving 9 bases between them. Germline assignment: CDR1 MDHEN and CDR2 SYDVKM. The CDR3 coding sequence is TGTGCCAGCAGTTTATGGGCAAGGGACTACAATGAGCAGTTCTTC. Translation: CASSLWARDYNEQFF.

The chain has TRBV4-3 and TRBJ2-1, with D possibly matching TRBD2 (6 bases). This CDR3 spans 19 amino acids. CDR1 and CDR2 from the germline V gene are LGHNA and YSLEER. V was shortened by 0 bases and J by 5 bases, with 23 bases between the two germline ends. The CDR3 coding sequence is TGCGCCAGCAGCCAAGAAGGCCTTTGGGGTAGCGGAATAAACAATGAGCAGTTCTTC. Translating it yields CASSQEGLWGSGINNEQFF.

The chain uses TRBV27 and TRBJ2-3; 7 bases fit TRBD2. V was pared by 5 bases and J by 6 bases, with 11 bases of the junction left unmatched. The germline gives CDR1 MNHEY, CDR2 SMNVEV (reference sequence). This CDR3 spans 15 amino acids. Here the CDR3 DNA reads TGTGCCAGCAGTCTCTCTAGCGGAGGGGACGATACGCAGTATTTT. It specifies CASSLSSGGDDTQYF.

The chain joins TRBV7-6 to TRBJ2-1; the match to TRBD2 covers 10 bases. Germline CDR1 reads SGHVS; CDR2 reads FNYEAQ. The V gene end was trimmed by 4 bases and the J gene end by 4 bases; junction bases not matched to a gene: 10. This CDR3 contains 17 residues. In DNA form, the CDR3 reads TGTGCCAGCAGCTCACAAGGACTAGCGGCCGTATACAATGAGCAGTTCTTC. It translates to CASSSQGLAAVYNEQFF.

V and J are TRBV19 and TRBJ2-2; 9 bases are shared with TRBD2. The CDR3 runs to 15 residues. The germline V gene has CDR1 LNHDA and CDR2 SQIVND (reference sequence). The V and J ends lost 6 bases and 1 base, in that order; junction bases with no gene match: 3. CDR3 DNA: TGTGCCAGTAGGTCGACTAGCGGGAACACCGGGGAGCTGTTTTTT. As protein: CASRSTSGNTGELFF.

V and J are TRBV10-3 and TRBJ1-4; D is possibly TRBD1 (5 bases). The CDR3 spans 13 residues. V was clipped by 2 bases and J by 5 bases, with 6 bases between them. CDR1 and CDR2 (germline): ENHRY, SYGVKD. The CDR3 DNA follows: TGTGCCATCAGTGAGGGGGGAAATGAAAAACTGTTTTTT. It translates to CAISEGGNEKLFF.

CDR3 nucleotides: TGCAGCGTCCCAGGGACCCGGATTAAGCAAGAGACCCAGTACTTC. Its protein is CSVPGTRIKQETQYF. V gene TRBV29-1 combines with J gene TRBJ2-5; TRBD1 or TRBD2 may be the D gene (5 bases each). The germline V gene encodes CDR1 SQVTM and CDR2 ANQGSEA. The CDR3 is 15 residues long. V lost 6 bases to trimming and J lost 2 bases, with 19 bases between them. The entire variable domain, with the rest obtained from reference TRBV29-1 and TRBJ2-5, is as follows: SAVISQKPSRDICQRGTSLTIQCQVDSQVTMMFWYRQQPGQSLTLIATANQGSEATYESGFVIDKFPISRPNLTFSTLTVSNMSPEDSSIYLCSVPGTRIKQETQYFGPGTRLLVL.

The CDR3 coding sequence is TGTGCCAGCAGCGAGGGGAGGGGACCTTCCCTCGAGCAGTACTTC. Protein: CASSEGRGPSLEQYF. The chain links TRBV11-2 to TRBJ2-7; 7 nucleotides align to TRBD2. CDR3 length: 15 amino acids. Germline trimming cut 5 bases from V and 6 bases from J; bases unmatched to any gene: 13. Germline V gives CDR1 SGHAT, CDR2 FQNNGV.

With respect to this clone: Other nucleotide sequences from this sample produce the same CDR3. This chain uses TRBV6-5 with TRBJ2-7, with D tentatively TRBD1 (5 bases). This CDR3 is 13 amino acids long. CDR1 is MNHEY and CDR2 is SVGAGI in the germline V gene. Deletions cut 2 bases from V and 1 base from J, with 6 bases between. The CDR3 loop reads CASSYAGSYEQYF. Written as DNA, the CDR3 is TGTGCCAGCAGTTACGCAGGGTCCTACGAGCAGTACTTC.

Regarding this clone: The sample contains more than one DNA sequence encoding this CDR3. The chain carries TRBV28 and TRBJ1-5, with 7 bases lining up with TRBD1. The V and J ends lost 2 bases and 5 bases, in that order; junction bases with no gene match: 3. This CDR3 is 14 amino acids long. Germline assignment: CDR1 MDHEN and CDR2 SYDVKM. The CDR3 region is CASSLRQGDQPQHF. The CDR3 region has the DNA TGTGCCAGCAGTTTACGACAGGGTGATCAGCCCCAGCATTTT.

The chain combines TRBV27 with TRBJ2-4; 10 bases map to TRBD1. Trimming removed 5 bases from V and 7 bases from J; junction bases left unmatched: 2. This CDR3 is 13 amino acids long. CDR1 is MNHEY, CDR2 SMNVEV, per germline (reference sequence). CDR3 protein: CASSQGQGNIQYF. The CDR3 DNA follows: TGTGCCAGCAGTCAGGGACAGGGGAACATTCAGTACTTC.